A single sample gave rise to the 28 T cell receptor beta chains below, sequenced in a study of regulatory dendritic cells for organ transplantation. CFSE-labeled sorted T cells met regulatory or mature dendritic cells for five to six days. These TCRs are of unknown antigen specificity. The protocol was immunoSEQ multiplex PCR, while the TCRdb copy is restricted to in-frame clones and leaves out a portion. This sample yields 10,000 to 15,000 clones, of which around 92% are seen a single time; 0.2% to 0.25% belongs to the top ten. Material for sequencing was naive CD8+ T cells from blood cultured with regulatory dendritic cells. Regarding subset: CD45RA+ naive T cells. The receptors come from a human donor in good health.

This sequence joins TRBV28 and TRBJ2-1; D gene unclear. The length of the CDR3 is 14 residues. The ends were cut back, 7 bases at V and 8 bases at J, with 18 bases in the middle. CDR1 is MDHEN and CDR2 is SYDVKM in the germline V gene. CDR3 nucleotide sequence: TGTGCCAGCACCCCCTTACTCGGTCCCCATGAGCAGTTCTTC. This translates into CASTPLLGPHEQFF.

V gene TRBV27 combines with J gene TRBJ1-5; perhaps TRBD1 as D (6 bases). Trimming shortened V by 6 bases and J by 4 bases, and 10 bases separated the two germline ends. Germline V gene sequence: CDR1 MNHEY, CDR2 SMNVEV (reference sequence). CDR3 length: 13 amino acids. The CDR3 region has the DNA TGTGCCAGCAGGCAGGGGCCTAATCAGCCCCAGCATTTT. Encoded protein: CASRQGPNQPQHF.

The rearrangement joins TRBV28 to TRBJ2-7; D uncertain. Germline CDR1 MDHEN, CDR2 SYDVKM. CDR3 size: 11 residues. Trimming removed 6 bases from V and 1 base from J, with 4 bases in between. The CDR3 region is CASSQSYEQYF. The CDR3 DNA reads TGTGCCAGCAGCCAATCCTACGAGCAGTACTTC.

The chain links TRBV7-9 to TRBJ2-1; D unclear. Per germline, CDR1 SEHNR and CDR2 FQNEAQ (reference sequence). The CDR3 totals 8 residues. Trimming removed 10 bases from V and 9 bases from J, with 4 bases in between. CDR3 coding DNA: TGTGCCACGGGTGAGCAGTTCTTC. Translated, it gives CATGEQFF.

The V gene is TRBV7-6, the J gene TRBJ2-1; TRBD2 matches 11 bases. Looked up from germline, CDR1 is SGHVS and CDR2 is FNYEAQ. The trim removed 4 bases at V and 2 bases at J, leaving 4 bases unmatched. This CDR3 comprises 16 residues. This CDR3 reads CASSSIAGGPYNEQFF. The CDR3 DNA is TGTGCCAGCAGCTCGATAGCGGGGGGGCCCTACAATGAGCAGTTCTTC.

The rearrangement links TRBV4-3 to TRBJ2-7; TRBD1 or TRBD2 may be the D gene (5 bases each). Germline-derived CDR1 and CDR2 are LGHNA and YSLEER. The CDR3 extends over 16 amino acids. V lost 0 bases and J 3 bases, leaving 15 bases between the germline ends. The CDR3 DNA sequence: TGCGCCAGCAGCCAAGATGGGGCTAGCTCAGGCTACGAGCAGTACTTC. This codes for CASSQDGASSGYEQYF.

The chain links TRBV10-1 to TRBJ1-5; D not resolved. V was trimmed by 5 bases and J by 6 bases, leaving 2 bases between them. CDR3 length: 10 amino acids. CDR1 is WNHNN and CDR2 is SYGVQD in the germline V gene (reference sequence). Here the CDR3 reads CASSSQPQHF. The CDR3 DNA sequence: TGCGCCAGCAGTAGTCAGCCCCAGCATTTT.

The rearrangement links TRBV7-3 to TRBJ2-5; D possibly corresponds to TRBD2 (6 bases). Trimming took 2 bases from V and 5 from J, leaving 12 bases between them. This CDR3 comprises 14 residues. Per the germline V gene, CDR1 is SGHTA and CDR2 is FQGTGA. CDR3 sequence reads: CASSLLGGAETQYF. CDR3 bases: TGTGCCAGCAGCTTATTGGGGGGAGCGGAGACCCAGTACTTC. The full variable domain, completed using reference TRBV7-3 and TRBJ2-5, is GAGVSQTPSNKVTEKGKYVELRCDPISGHTALYWYRQSLGQGPEFLIYFQGTGAADDSGLPNDRFFAVRPEGSVSTLKIQRTERGDSAVYLCASSLLGGAETQYFGPGTRLLVL.

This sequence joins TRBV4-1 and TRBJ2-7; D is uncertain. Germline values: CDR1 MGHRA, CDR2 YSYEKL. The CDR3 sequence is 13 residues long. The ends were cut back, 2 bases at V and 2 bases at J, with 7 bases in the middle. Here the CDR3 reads CASSQTSAYEQYF. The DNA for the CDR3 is TGCGCCAGCAGCCAAACAAGTGCCTACGAGCAGTACTTC.

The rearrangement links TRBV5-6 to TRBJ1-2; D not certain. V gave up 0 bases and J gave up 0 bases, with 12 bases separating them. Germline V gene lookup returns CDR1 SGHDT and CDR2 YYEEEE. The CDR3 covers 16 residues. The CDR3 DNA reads TGTGCCAGCAGCTTGGGGGCAGCGATCTCTAACTATGGCTACACCTTC. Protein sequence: CASSLGAAISNYGYTF.

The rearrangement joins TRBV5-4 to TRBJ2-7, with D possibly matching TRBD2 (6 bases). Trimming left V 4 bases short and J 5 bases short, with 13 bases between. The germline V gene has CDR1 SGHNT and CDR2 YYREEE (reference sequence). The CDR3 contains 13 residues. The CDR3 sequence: CASSLWGLNEQYF. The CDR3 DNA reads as TGTGCCAGCAGCCTGTGGGGACTTAACGAGCAGTACTTC.

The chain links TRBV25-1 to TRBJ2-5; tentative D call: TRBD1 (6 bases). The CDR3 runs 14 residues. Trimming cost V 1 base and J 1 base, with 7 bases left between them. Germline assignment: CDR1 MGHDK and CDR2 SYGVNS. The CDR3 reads CASSESRGQETQYF. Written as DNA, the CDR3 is TGTGCCAGCAGTGAATCCAGGGGCCAAGAGACCCAGTACTTC. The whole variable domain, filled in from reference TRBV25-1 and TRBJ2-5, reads EADIYQTPRYLVIGTGKKITLECSQTMGHDKMYWYQQDPGMELHLIHYSYGVNSTEKGDLSSESTVSRIRTEHFPLTLESARPSHTSQYLCASSESRGQETQYFGPGTRLLVL.

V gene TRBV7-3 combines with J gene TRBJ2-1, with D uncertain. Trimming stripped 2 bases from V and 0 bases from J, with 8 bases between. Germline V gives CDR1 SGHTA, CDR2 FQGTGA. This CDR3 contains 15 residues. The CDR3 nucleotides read TGTGCCAGCAGCTTACTGTCGGCCTCCTACAATGAGCAGTTCTTC. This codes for CASSLLSASYNEQFF.

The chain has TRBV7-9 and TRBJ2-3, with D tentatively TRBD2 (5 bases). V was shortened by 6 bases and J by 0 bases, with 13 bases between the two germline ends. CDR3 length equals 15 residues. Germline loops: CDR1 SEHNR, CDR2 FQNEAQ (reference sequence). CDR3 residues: CASRPPRGSTDTQYF. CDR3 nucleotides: TGTGCCAGCAGACCCCCCCGGGGAAGCACAGATACGCAGTATTTT.

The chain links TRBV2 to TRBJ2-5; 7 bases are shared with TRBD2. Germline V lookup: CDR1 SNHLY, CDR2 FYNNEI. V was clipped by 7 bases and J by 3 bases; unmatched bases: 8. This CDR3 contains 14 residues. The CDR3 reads CASTEAGWEETQYF. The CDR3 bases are TGTGCCAGCACCGAAGCGGGGTGGGAAGAGACCCAGTACTTC.

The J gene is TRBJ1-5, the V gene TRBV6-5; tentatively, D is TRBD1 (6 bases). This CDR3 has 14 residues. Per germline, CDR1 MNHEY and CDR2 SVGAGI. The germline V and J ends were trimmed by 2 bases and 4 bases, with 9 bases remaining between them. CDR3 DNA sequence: TGTGCCAGCAGTTACCGGGGGCTGAATCAGCCCCAGCATTTT. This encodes CASSYRGLNQPQHF.

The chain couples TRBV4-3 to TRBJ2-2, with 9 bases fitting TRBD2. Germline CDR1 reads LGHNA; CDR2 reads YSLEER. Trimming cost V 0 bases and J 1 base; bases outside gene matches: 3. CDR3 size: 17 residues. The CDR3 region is CASSQDFSGGNTGELFF. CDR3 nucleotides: TGCGCCAGCAGCCAAGATTTTAGCGGGGGGAACACCGGGGAGCTGTTTTTT.

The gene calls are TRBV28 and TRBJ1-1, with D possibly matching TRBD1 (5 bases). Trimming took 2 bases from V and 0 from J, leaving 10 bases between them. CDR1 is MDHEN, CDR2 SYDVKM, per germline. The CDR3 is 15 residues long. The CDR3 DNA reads TGTGCCAGCAGTTTAATCCAGGGAATGAACACTGAAGCTTTCTTT. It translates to CASSLIQGMNTEAFF.

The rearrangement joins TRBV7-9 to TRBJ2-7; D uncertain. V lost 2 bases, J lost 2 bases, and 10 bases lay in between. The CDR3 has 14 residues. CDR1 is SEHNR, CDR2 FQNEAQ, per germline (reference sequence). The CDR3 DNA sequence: TGTGCCAGCAGCTTATTCTCACCTCCCTACGAGCAGTACTTC. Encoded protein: CASSLFSPPYEQYF.

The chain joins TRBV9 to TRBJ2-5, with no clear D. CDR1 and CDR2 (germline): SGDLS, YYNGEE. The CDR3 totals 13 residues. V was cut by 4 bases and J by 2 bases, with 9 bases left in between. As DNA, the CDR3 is TGTGCCAGCAGCTCCTACGAGCAAGAGACCCAGTACTTC. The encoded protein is CASSSYEQETQYF.

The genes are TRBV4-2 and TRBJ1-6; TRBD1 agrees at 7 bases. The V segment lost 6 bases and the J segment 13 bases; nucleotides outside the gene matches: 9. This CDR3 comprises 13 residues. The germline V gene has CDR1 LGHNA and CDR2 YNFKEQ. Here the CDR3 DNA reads TGTGCCAGCAGGGCACTAGGGGGCGAGCCCCTCCACTTT. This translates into CASRALGGEPLHF.

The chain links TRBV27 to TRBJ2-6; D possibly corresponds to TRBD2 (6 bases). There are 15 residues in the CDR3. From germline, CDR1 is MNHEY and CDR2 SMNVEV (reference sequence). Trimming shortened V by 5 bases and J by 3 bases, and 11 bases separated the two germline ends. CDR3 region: CASSPFGGGANVLTF. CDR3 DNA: TGTGCCAGCAGTCCCTTCGGGGGTGGGGCCAACGTCCTGACTTTC.

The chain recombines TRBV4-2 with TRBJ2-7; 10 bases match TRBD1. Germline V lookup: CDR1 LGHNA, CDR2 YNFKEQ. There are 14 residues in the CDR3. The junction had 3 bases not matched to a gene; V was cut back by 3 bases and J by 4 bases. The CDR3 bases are TGTGCCAGCAGCCAGGGACAGGGGCTGTACGAGCAGTACTTC. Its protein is CASSQGQGLYEQYF.

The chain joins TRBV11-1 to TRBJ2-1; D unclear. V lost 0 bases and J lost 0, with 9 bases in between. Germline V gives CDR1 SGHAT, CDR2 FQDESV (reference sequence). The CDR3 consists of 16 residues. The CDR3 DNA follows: TGTGCCAGCAGCTTAGCATCTGTTAGCTCCTACAATGAGCAGTTCTTC. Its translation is CASSLASVSSYNEQFF.

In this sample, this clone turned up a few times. This CDR3 is CATSGGTPYEQYF. CDR3 nucleotides: TGTGCCACCAGTGGGGGAACCCCCTACGAGCAGTACTTC. J is TRBJ2-7 and V is TRBV19; D possibly uses TRBD1 or TRBD2 (5 bases each). Looked up from germline, CDR1 is LNHDA and CDR2 is SQIVND (reference sequence). Trimming removed 10 bases at V and 2 bases at J, with 15 bases between. There are 13 residues in the CDR3.

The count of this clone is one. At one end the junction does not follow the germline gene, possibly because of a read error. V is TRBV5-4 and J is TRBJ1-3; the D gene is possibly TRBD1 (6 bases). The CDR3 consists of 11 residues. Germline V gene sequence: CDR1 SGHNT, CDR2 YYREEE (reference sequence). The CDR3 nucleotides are TGTGCCAGCAGCTTGGGGGGGCAAGTTAATTTT. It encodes CASSLGGQVNF.

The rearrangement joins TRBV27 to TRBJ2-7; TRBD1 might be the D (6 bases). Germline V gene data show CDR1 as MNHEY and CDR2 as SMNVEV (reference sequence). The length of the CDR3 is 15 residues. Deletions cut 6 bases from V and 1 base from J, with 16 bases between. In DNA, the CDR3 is TGTGCCAGCAGGCCCGGACAGTGGGGTTCCTACGAGCAGTACTTC. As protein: CASRPGQWGSYEQYF.

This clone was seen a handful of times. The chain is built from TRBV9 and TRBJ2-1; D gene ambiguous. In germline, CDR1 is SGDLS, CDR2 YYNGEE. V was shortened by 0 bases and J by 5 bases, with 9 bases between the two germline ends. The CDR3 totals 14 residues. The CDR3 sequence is CASSVVDVDNEQFF. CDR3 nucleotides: TGTGCCAGCAGCGTAGTGGATGTGGACAATGAGCAGTTCTTC.